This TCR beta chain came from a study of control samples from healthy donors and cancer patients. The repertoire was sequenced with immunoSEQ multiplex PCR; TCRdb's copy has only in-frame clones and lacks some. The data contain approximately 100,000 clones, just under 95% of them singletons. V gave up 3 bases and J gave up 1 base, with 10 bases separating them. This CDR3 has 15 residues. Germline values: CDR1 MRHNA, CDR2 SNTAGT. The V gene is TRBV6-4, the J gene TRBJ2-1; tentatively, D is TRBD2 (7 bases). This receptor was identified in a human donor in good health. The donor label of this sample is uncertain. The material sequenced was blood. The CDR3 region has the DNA TGTGCCAGCAGTGAGGGAGGGGGGTCCTACAATGAGCAGTTCTTC. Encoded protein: CASSEGGGSYNEQFF.